This T cell receptor beta chain came from a study of shared clonotypes between healthy human individuals. Generated by immunoSEQ multiplex PCR, the TCRdb table keeps only in-frame clones and is missing some. Of some 510,000 clones in the sample, 60% to 85% were seen once. The CDR3 totals 18 residues. The germline gives CDR1 LGHNA, CDR2 YNFKEQ. The ends lost 1 base at V and 3 bases at J; junction bases unmatched: 10. The chain carries TRBV4-2 and TRBJ2-1; TRBD2 agrees at 9 bases. The source is a woman aged 40 to 55 in good health. Some clones in this sample may be carry-over from other donors' samples. Source material: PBMCs. The CDR3 region is CASSQVGTREGRYNEQFF. CDR3 bases: TGTGCCAGCAGCCAAGTAGGAACGCGGGAGGGCCGCTACAATGAGCAGTTCTTC.